Below are 2 T cell receptor beta chains sequenced from a single sample in a study of cytomegalovirus exposure and HLA in healthy donors (dated by TCRdb to the late 2010s). The receptor library was made with the immunoSEQ multiplex PCR assay. A mixture of 60 forward primers for TCR Vbeta segments and 13 reverse primers for TCR Jbeta segments was used in the multiplex PCR. In its TCRdb copy, this immuneACCESS table keeps in-frame sequences only and misses some clones. Where compared with another copy, unresolved V genes explain less than half of these, and the others have no known cause. For this sample, the table gives tens of thousands of clones. The leading ten clones occupy roughly 12% of the sample. The source material was PBMCs. Receptors originate from an older woman in good health and CMV-seropositive.

The V and J genes are TRBV28 and TRBJ2-5; 12 nucleotides match TRBD2. The J call may be in error: the DNA end matches TRBJ2-7 better. The V gene's germline CDR1 is MDHEN and CDR2 SYDVKM. The CDR3 consists of 15 residues. CDR3 nucleotide sequence: TGTGCCAGCAGTCGAACGGGACTAGCGGGTGACGAGCAGTACTTC. Residues: CASSRTGLAGDEQYF.

The rearrangement links TRBV28 to TRBJ1-2; D remains unclear. Germline V gene sequence: CDR1 MDHEN, CDR2 SYDVKM. The CDR3 has 11 residues. V was clipped by 4 bases and J by 5 bases, with 5 bases between them. The CDR3 region is CASSSAYGYTF. CDR3 nucleotide sequence: TGTGCCAGCAGTTCCGCGTATGGCTACACCTTC.